This T cell receptor (beta chain) was identified during a study of type 1 regulatory T cells. Across the whole study: This in vitro CD4 product, T-allo10, is enriched for Tr1 cells and alloantigen-specific.

TCRdb itself ran the reads through MiXCR, one entry per CDR3 protein. There are about 68,000 distinct CDR3 sequences in the sample; roughly three fifths occur only once, and 6% to 9% lies in the top ten. This clonotype is medium-sized. Its antigen is undetermined. T-allo10 cells from the graft donor were described as anergic, host-alloantigen-specific, and alloantigen-specific suppressors. The receptor was derived from a human donor in good health. The sequenced material came from cultured T cells, either the whole culture or a sorted T cell fraction (not recorded which). As to subset: Tr1-enriched cell product generated in vitro against host alloantigens.

The CDR3 here is CASSGPGKNIQYF. DNA of the CDR3: TGTGCCAGCAGCGGTCCAGGCAAAAACATTCAGTACTTC. The J gene is TRBJ2-4, the V gene TRBV6-5, with D uncertain. Trimming cost V 6 bases and J 3 bases, with 9 bases left between them. Per germline, CDR1 MNHEY and CDR2 SVGAGI. The CDR3 runs to 13 residues.